This TCR beta chain was recorded in a study of Ad26.COV2.S vaccination and SARS-CoV-2 variants. The treatment is: some 20 received Ad26.COV2.S at low or high dose, single or two shots; about 5 received placebo; per-sample allocation not given. Day 63 after the first vaccine or placebo injection was the time point for sampling. Assay: immunoSEQ multiplex PCR; the TCRdb copy retains only in-frame clones and omits some. The repertoire holds around 300,000 clones, with more than 85% as singletons. The CDR3 runs to 19 residues. Trimming removed 3 bases from V and 2 bases from J; junction bases left unmatched: 15. CDR1 and CDR2 from the germline V gene are KGHDR and SFDVKD.

The sequences come from peripheral blood, collected in a trial of Ad26.COV2.S vaccine versus placebo. The receptor comes from a person between 18 and 59 years old who received the Ad26.COV2.S COVID-19 vaccine or a placebo. V usage is TRBV24-1 and J usage is TRBJ1-5; 7 bases align to TRBD1. This CDR3 is CATSDRAYHRGGGNQPQHF. CDR3 DNA: TGTGCCACCAGTGATCGTGCATACCACAGGGGAGGTGGCAATCAGCCCCAGCATTTT.